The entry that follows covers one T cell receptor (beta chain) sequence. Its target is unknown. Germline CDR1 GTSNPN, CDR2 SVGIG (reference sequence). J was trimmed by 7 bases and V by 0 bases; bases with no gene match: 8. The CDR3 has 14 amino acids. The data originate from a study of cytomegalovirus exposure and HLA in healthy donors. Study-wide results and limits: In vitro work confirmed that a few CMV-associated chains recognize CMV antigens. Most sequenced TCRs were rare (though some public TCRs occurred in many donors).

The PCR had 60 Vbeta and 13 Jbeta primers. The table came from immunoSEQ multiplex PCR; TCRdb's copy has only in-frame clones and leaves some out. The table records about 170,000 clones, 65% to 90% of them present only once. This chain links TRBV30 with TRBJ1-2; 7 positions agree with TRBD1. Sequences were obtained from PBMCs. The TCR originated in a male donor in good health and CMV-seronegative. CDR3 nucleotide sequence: TGTGCCTGGAGTGTAAGTGCAGGGGGTTTTGGCTACACCTTC. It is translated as CAWSVSAGGFGYTF.